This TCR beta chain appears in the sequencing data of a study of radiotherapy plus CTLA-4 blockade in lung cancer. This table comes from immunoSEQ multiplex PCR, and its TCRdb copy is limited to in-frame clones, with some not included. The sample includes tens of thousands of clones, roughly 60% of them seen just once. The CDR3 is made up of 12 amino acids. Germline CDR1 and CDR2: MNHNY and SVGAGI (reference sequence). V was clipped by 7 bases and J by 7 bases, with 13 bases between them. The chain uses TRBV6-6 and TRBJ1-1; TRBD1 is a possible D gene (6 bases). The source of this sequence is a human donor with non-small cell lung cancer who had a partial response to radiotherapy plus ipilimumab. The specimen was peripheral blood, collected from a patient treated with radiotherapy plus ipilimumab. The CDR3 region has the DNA TGTGCCAGCAACTACAGGGACGGTGAAGCTTTCTTT. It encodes CASNYRDGEAFF.